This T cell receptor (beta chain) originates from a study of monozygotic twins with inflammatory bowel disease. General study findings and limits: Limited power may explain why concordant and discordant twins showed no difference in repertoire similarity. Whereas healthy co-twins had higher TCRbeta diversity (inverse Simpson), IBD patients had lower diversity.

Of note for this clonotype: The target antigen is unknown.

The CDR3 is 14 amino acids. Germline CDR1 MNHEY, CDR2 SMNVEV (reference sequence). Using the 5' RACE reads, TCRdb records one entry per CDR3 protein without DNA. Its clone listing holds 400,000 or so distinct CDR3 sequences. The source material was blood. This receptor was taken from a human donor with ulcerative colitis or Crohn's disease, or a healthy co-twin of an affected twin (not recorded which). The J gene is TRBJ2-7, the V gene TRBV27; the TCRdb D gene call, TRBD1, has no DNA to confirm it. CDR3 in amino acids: CASSWGGPTYEQYF.